This T cell receptor (beta chain) is from a study of CD8 T cells in ankylosing spondylitis. General study results and limits: Earlier work had already found some motif variants in reactive arthritis synovial fluid and blood.

Trimming cost V 3 bases and J 4 bases, with 21 bases left between them. This CDR3 has 18 residues. CDR1 and CDR2 (germline): MGHRA, YSYEKL. To note about this clonotype: Its antigen is unidentified.

As the method for making TCR beta libraries, quantitative 5'-RACE with molecular barcodes was used. Via MiXCR, TCRdb re-called the 5' RACE reads, giving one row per CDR3 protein. Of under 170,000 distinct CDR3 sequences in the sample, under 45% are singletons; the top ten hold approximately 16%. This receptor was identified in a male donor with ankylosing spondylitis. The chain carries TRBV4-1 and TRBJ2-2; D possibly corresponds to TRBD2 (5 bases). The material sequenced was synovial fluid, either unsorted or a sorted T cell fraction (not recorded which). In DNA, the CDR3 is TGCGCCAGCAGCCACTACTTCCTCGGCCGGGGTTCCACCGGGGAGCTGTTTTTT. This translates into CASSHYFLGRGSTGELFF.